This T cell receptor (beta chain) was sequenced for a study of T cells after yellow fever vaccination. As for the study in general: Low-cell-number fractions underwent preparation using SMART-Seq v4 Ultra Low Input.

A 5'RACE template-switching step, the method used to make TCR cDNA, added a universal primer site and UMIs. TCRdb itself ran the 5' RACE reads through MiXCR, one entry per CDR3 protein. Among under 700,000 distinct CDR3 sequences listed, about 15% were seen once. The CDR3 has 14 amino acids. Germline V gene data show CDR1 as LGHNA and CDR2 as YNFKEQ. This clonotype was seen more than once but under ten times. Its matching antigen is unknown. Germline and junction disagree at one end, which may indicate a read error. Study-level points and caveats: The booster response re-showed most primary clones: 96% CD4, more than 70% CD8. Abundant clonotypes from the bulk population could get into FACS-sorted repertoires as contaminants.

The sequenced sample was PBMCs, obtained about 5 days after the first yellow fever vaccination. The receptor's source is a young man who received the YFV17D yellow fever vaccine. The chain uses TRBV4-2 and TRBJ2-3, with 7 bases matching TRBD1. The CDR3 loop reads CASSPGTVTNTQYF. The CDR3 DNA reads as TGTGCCAGCAGCCCAGGGACAGTCACAAATACGCAGTATTTT.